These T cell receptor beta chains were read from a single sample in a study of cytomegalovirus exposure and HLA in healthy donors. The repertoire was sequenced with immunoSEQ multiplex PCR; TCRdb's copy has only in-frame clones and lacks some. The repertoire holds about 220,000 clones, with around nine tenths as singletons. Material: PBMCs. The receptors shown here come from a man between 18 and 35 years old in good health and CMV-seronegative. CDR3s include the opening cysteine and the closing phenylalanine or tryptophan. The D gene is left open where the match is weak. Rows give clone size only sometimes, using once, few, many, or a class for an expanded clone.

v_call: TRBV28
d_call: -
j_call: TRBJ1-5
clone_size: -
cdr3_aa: CASSPTRGNQPQHF
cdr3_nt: TGTGCCAGCAGTCCCACCCGGGGAAATCAGCCCCAGCATTTT

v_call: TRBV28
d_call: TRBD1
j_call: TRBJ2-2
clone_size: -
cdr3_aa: CASRPVAGQGSGELFF
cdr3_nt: TGTGCCAGCAGGCCAGTCGCGGGACAGGGTTCCGGGGAGCTGTTTTTT

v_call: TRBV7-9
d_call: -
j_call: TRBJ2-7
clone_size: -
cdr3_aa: CASSLGTGNYEQYF
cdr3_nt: TGTGCCAGCAGCTTGGGTACAGGGAACTACGAGCAGTACTTC

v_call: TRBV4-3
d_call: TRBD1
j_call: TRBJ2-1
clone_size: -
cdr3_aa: CASSDGTGGLYEQFF
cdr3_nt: TGCGCCAGCAGCGACGGGACAGGGGGCTTATATGAGCAGTTCTTC

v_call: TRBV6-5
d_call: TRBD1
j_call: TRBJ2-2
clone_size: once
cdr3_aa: CASSARQGVTGELFF
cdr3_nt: TGTGCCAGCAGTGCAAGACAGGGGGTCACCGGGGAGCTGTTTTTT

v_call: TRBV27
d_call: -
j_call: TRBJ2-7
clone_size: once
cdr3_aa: CARHRLELVATYEQYF
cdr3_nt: TGTGCCCGTCATCGACTAGAATTGGTCGCAACCTACGAGCAGTACTTC

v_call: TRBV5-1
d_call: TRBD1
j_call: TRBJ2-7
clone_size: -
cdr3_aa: CASSPRDRPGDEQYF
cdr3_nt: TGCGCCAGCAGCCCCCGGGACAGGCCGGGGGACGAGCAGTACTTC

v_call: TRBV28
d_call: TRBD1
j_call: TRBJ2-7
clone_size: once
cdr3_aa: CASRPGQGAWEQYF
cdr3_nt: TGTGCCAGCAGACCGGGACAGGGGGCGTGGGAGCAGTACTTC

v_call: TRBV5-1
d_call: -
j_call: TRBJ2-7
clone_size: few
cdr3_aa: CASSLGRTAAAYEQYF
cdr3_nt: TGCGCCAGCAGCTTGGGTAGGACAGCCGCCGCCTACGAGCAGTACTTC

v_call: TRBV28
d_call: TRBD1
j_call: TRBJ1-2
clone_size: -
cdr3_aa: CASSPPTGTHGYTF
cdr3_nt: TGTGCCAGCAGTCCACCGACAGGGACCCATGGCTACACCTTC

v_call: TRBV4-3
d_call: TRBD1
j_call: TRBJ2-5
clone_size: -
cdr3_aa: CASSHPGQGVPFVYF
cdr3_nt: TGCGCCAGCAGCCACCCGGGACAGGGGGTCCCCTTTGTCTACTTC

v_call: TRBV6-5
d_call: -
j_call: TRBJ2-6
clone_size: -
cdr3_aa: CASSQISGANVLIF
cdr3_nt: TGTGCCAGCAGTCAGATCTCTGGGGCCAACGTCCTGATTTTC

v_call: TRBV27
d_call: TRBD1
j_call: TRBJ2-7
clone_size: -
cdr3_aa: CASSIRQGEAEQYF
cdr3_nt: TGTGCCAGCAGTATCCGACAGGGGGAGGCCGAGCAGTACTTC

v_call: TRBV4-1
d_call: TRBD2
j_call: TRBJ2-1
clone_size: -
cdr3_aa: CASSQSTSGVYNEQFF
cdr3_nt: TGCGCCAGCAGCCAGTCGACTAGCGGAGTTTACAATGAGCAGTTCTTC

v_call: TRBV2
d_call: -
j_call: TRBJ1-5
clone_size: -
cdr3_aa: CASSSGGRNQPQHF
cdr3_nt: TGTGCCAGTAGCAGCGGGGGGAGGAATCAGCCCCAGCATTTT

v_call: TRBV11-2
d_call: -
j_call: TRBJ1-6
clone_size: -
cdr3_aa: CASSFSSYNSPLHF
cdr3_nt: TGTGCCAGCAGCTTCAGCTCCTATAATTCACCCCTCCACTTT

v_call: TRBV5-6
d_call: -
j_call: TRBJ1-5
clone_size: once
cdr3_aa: CASSTGYSNQPQHF
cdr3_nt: TGTGCCAGCAGTACAGGTTATAGCAATCAGCCCCAGCATTTT

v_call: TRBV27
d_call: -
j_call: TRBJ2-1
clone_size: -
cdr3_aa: CASSLGRSPNEQFF
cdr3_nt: TGTGCCAGCAGTCTAGGTAGGAGCCCTAATGAGCAGTTCTTC

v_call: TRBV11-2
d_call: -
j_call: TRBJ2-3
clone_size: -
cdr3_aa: CASSLQRSDTQYF
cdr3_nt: TGTGCCAGCAGCTTACAGCGATCAGATACGCAGTATTTT

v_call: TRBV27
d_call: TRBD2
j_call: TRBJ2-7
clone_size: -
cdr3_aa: CASRMRETYEQYF
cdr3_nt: TGTGCCAGCAGGATGCGGGAGACCTACGAGCAGTACTTC

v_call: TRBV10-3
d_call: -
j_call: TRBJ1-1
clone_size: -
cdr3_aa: CAISEPSAGLNTEAFF
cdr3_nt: TGTGCCATCAGTGAGCCCTCGGCAGGGTTGAACACTGAAGCTTTCTTT

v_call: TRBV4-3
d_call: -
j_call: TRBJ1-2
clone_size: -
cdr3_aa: CASSPGGDYYGYTF
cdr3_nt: TGCGCCAGCAGCCCCGGAGGGGATTACTATGGCTACACCTTC

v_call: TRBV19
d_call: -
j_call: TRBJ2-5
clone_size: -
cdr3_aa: CASSTLPSTQETQYF
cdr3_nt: TGTGCCAGTAGTACCCTTCCCTCGACTCAAGAGACCCAGTACTTC

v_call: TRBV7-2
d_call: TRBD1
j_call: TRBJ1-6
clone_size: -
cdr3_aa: CASSLEGAGSPLHF
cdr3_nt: TGTGCCAGCAGCTTAGAGGGGGCAGGATCACCCCTCCACTTT

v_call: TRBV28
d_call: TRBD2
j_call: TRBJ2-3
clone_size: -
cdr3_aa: CASGLIAGGRVAADTQYF
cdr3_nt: TGTGCCAGCGGACTAATAGCGGGGGGCCGGGTTGCGGCAGATACGCAGTATTTT

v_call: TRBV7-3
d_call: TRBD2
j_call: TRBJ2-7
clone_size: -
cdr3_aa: CASSLSGGSNEQYF
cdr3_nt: TGTGCCAGCAGCTTAAGCGGGGGATCCAACGAGCAGTACTTC

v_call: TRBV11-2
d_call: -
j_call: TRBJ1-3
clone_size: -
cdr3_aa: CASSLGTGNTIYF
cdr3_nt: TGTGCCAGCAGCTTAGGTACTGGAAACACCATATATTTT

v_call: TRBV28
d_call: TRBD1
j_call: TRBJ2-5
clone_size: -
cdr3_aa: CASSLRDRLRETQYF
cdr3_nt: TGTGCCAGCAGTTTAAGGGACAGATTGCGAGAGACCCAGTACTTC

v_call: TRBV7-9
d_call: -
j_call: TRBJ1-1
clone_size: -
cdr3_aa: CASSPRTEAFF
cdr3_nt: TGTGCCAGCAGCCCACGGACTGAAGCTTTCTTT

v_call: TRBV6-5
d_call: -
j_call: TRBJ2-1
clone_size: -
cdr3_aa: CASSYSPSINEQFF
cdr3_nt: TGTGCCAGCAGTTACTCGCCGAGTATCAATGAGCAGTTCTTC

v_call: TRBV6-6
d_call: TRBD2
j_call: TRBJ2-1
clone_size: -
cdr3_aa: CASSYQGGPGEQFF
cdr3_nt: TGTGCCAGCAGTTACCAGGGAGGGCCGGGGGAGCAGTTCTTC

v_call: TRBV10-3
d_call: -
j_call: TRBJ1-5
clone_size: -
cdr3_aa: CAIGPEGSNQPQHF
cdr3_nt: TGTGCCATCGGACCGGAGGGCAGCAATCAGCCCCAGCATTTT

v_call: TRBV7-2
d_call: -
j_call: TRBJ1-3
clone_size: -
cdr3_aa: CASSLWGGSGNTIYF
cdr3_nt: TGTGCCAGCAGCTTATGGGGCGGCTCTGGAAACACCATATATTTT

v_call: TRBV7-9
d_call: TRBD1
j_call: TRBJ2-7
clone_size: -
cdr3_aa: CASSPGQERSEQYF
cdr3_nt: TGTGCCAGCAGCCCGGGACAGGAGAGGAGCGAGCAGTACTTC

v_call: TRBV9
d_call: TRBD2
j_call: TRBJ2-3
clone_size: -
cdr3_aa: CASTRTSGITDTQYF
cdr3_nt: TGTGCCAGCACCAGGACTAGCGGGATCACAGATACGCAGTATTTT

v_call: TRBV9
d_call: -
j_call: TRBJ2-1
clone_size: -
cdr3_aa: CASSVVPSPDEQFF
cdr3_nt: TGTGCCAGCAGCGTAGTACCGAGCCCGGATGAGCAGTTCTTC